The 14 T cell receptor beta chains presented below share a single source sample, sequenced in a study of PD-L1 blockade in urothelial cancer. The assay was immunoSEQ multiplex PCR, and TCRdb's table has in-frame clones only and misses some. Among 60,000 to 70,000 clones, around 81% were seen once, and the ten largest hold 3.2%. Regarding time point: pretreatment peripheral blood. The sequences come from PBMCs, collected around atezolizumab (anti-PD-L1) treatment. The receptors come from a man aged 70 or older with urothelial cancer.

The chain combines TRBV2 with TRBJ1-5, with D tentatively TRBD1 (6 bases). Trimming pared 5 bases from V and 2 bases from J, leaving 16 bases between. Germline-derived CDR1 and CDR2 are SNHLY and FYNNEI. The CDR3 totals 16 residues. The CDR3 DNA reads TGTGCCAGCAGTCCGCGGGGGGGCGCGGGCAATCAGCCCCAGCATTTT. It is translated as CASSPRGGAGNQPQHF.

The V call is TRBV4-1, the J call TRBJ2-3; 10 bases map to TRBD2. CDR3 length equals 14 residues. V shed 4 bases and J 7 bases; nucleotides not matched to a gene: 5. Germline CDR1 and CDR2: MGHRA and YSYEKL. The CDR3 DNA follows: TGCGCCAGCAGCCCGACTAGCGGGCTAAATACGCAGTATTTT. Residues: CASSPTSGLNTQYF.

This clone appeared a few times. The V gene is TRBV11-2, the J gene TRBJ2-1, with 7 bases identical to TRBD1. Germline-derived CDR1 and CDR2 are SGHAT and FQNNGV. The junction had 6 bases not matched to a gene; V was cut back by 8 bases and J by 2 bases. This CDR3 spans 14 amino acids. CDR3 loop: CASSFDRAYNEQFF. The CDR3 DNA sequence: TGTGCCAGCTCATTTGACAGGGCCTACAATGAGCAGTTCTTC.

The CDR3 nucleotides are TGTGCCAGCTCAGTAGAGACTGGGAACACCGGGGAGCTGTTTTTT. As protein: CASSVETGNTGELFF. This rearrangement joins TRBV18 to TRBJ2-2; the D is unclear. V was clipped by 5 bases and J by 1 base, with 11 bases between them. This CDR3 comprises 15 residues. The germline gives CDR1 KGHSH, CDR2 LQKENI.

The rearrangement uses TRBV5-1 and TRBJ2-2; D is uncertain. The CDR3 is 15 residues long. The V end was cut by 1 base, the J end by 0 bases, with 7 bases between. In germline, CDR1 is SGHRS, CDR2 YFSETQ. The CDR3 spells CASSLRRSNTGELFF. CDR3 in DNA: TGCGCCAGCAGCTTGAGGAGATCGAACACCGGGGAGCTGTTTTTT.

The J gene is TRBJ2-1, the V gene TRBV5-6; 7 nucleotides agree with TRBD2. Germline V gene sequence: CDR1 SGHDT, CDR2 YYEEEE. CDR3 size: 14 residues. V lost 4 bases and J lost 5; bases outside the gene matches: 6. As DNA, the CDR3 is TGTGCCAGCAGCGTGGCGGGAGCCCACAATGAGCAGTTCTTC. This translates into CASSVAGAHNEQFF.

The gene calls are TRBV19 and TRBJ1-2; 11 nucleotides match TRBD1. This CDR3 spans 15 amino acids. The germline CDR1 and CDR2 sequences are LNHDA and SQIVND (reference sequence). Germline trimming cut 2 bases from V and 5 bases from J; bases unmatched to any gene: 4. The CDR3 region has the DNA TGTGCCAGTAGTATAACGGGACAGGGGGTGTATGGCTACACCTTC. It codes for CASSITGQGVYGYTF.

V gene TRBV2 combines with J gene TRBJ1-2, with D perhaps matching TRBD1 (6 bases). This CDR3 is 14 amino acids long. Trimming took 2 bases from V and 0 from J, leaving 7 bases between them. The germline V gene has CDR1 SNHLY and CDR2 FYNNEI. CDR3 in DNA: TGTGCCAGCAGTGAAAGGACAGCTAACTATGGCTACACCTTC. As protein: CASSERTANYGYTF.

This clone occurred a few times. The CDR3 protein is CASSFRGSYNEQFF. CDR3 nucleotides: TGTGCCAGCAGCTTCCGGGGCTCCTACAATGAGCAGTTCTTC. This chain joins TRBV11-2 and TRBJ2-1, with D perhaps matching TRBD2 (5 bases). The V end was cut by 3 bases, the J end by 0 bases, with 6 bases between. The CDR3 runs to 14 residues. Looked up from germline, CDR1 is SGHAT and CDR2 is FQNNGV.

The chain has TRBV30 and TRBJ1-2; the match to TRBD1 covers 9 bases. This CDR3 region has 15 residues. The V gene end was trimmed by 7 bases and the J gene end by 8 bases; junction bases not matched to a gene: 17. The germline gives CDR1 GTSNPN, CDR2 SVGIG (reference sequence). The CDR3 reads CAFGRDRVSRRGYTF. The DNA for the CDR3 is TGTGCCTTTGGAAGGGACAGGGTCTCTCGTCGCGGCTACACCTTC.

The chain couples TRBV5-1 to TRBJ2-7; TRBD1 aligns across 7 bases. This CDR3 comprises 16 residues. Germline V gene sequence: CDR1 SGHRS, CDR2 YFSETQ. J lost 1 base, V lost 4 bases, and 11 bases had no gene match. The CDR3 DNA sequence: TGCGCCAGCAGCCCAGGTCCCGGGACAGAATCCTACGAGCAGTACTTC. Translated: CASSPGPGTESYEQYF.

As for this clone: This sample also contains other DNA sequences that code for the same CDR3. The genes are TRBV2 and TRBJ2-1, with 9 bases identical to TRBD1. The length of the CDR3 is 15 residues. The V gene's germline CDR1 is SNHLY and CDR2 FYNNEI. The V and J ends lost 5 bases and 3 bases, in that order; junction bases with no gene match: 5. CDR3 bases: TGTGCCAGCAGTCCCGGGACAGGGAGCTACAATGAGCAGTTCTTC. Translating it yields CASSPGTGSYNEQFF.

The chain couples TRBV30 to TRBJ1-4; 7 bases line up with TRBD1. The V and J ends lost 2 bases and 8 bases, in that order; junction bases with no gene match: 5. CDR1 and CDR2 from the germline V gene are GTSNPN and SVGIG (reference sequence). This CDR3 spans 13 amino acids. The CDR3 reads CAWSKGAGEKLFF. The CDR3 nucleotides read TGTGCCTGGAGTAAGGGGGCAGGGGAAAAACTGTTTTTT.

The V call is TRBV7-9, the J call TRBJ2-7; the D gene is possibly TRBD1 (5 bases). Germline assignment: CDR1 SEHNR and CDR2 FQNEAQ (reference sequence). V lost 3 bases and J lost 6, with 9 bases in between. There are 12 residues in the CDR3. CDR3 nucleotide sequence: TGTGCCAGCAGCTTCTCAGGGTTCGAGCAGTACTTC. It is translated as CASSFSGFEQYF.